This T cell receptor (beta chain) was identified during a study of blood T cell repertoires in COVID-19. Study-level information: The study drew acute and convalescent COVID-19 samples from the United States, Italy and Spain.

Assay: immunoSEQ multiplex PCR; the TCRdb copy retains only in-frame clones and omits some. This table holds more than 400,000 clones, about nine tenths found once. Germline CDR1 and CDR2: SGDLS and YYNGEE. The CDR3 spans 15 residues. Trimming took 4 bases from V and 6 from J, leaving 16 bases between them. Input material: PBMCs or T cells enriched from blood (not recorded which). This TCR was sampled from a woman between 18 and 29 years old who had recovered from COVID-19. The chain carries TRBV9 and TRBJ1-4; D possibly corresponds to TRBD1 (6 bases). The CDR3 DNA sequence: TGTGCCAGCAGCCCCACGGGACACAGTGATGAAAAACTGTTTTTT. Translated, it gives CASSPTGHSDEKLFF. Variable domain in full (rest from reference TRBV9 and TRBJ1-4): DSGVTQTPKHLITATGQRVTLRCSPRSGDLSVYWYQQSLDQGLQFLIQYYNGEERAKGNILERFSAQQFPDLHSELNLSSLELGDSALYFCASSPTGHSDEKLFFGSGTQLSVL.